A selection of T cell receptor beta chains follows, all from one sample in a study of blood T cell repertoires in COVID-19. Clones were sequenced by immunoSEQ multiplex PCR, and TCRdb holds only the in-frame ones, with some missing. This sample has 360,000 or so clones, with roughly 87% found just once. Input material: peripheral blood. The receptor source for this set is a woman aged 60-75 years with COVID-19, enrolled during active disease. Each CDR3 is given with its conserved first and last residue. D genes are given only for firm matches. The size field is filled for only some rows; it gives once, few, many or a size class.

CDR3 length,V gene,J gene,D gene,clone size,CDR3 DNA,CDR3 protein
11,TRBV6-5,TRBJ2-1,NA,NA,TGTGCCAGCAGTTACGCGGGCGGGTTATTCTTC,CASSYAGGLFF
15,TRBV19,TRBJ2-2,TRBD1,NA,TGTGCCAGTAGTCCCAGGGGGTTTAACACCGGGGAGCTGTTTTTT,CASSPRGFNTGELFF
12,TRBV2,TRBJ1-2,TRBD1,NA,TGTGCCAGCAGGGGGACAGGGTTAGGCTACACCTTC,CASRGTGLGYTF
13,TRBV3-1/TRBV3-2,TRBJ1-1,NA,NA,TGTGCCAGCAGGCAGCCGGGAGCAGATGAAGCTTTCTTT,CASRQPGADEAFF
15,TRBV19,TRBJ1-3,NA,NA,TGTGCCAGTAGTATACCCACAGGGTCTGGAAACACCATATATTTT,CASSIPTGSGNTIYF
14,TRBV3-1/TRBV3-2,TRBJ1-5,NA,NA,TGTGCCAGCAGCCAAATGGGGCGCAATCAGCCCCAGCATTTT,CASSQMGRNQPQHF
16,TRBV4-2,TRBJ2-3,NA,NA,TGTGCCAGCAGCCAAGATCGAGAATTTTCCGGGTATACGCAGTATTTT,CASSQDREFSGYTQYF
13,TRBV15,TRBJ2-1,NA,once,TGTGCCACCAGCAGAGATCCGGGGAATGAGCAGTTCTTC,CATSRDPGNEQFF
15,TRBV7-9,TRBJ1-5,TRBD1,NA,TGTGCCAGCAGCTTAGGGACAGGCACCAATCAGCCCCAGCATTTT,CASSLGTGTNQPQHF
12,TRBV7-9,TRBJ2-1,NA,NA,TGTGCCAGCAGCTTAGGGGGAGATGAGCAGTTCTTC,CASSLGGDEQFF
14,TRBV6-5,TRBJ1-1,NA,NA,TGTGCCAGCAGAAAAGGCGCAGGGAACACTGAAGCTTTCTTT,CASRKGAGNTEAFF
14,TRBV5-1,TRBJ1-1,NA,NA,TGCGCCAGCAGCTTGTCACAGGCGAACACTGAAGCTTTCTTT,CASSLSQANTEAFF
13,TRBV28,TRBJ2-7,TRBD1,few,TGTGCCAGCAAGACAGGGGGTTCCCACGAGCAGTACTTC,CASKTGGSHEQYF
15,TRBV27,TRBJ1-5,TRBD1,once,TGTGCCAGCAGTTCCCCGCAAGGGGGCTTGCAGCCCCAGCATTTT,CASSSPQGGLQPQHF
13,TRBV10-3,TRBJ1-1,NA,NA,TGTGCCATCAGTGAAATCGTGAACACTGAAGCTTTCTTT,CAISEIVNTEAFF
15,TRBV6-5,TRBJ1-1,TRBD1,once,TGTGCCAGCAGTTACTCCCGACAGGGAACCTCAGAAGCTTTCTTT,CASSYSRQGTSEAFF
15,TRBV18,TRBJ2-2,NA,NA,TGTGCCAGCTCACCCACCGCAGGGTGGGCCGGGGAGCTGTTTTTT,CASSPTAGWAGELFF
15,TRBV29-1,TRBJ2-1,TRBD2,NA,TGCAGCGTTGAGGGCGGGGGGGGACCACACAATGAGCAGTTCTTC,CSVEGGGGPHNEQFF
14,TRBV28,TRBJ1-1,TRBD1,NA,TGTGCCAGCAGTCCCCCAGGGGGCGAGGCTGAAGCTTTCTTT,CASSPPGGEAEAFF
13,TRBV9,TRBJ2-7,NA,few,TGTGCCAGCAGCGTCGGCGGCCCCTACGAGCAGTACTTC,CASSVGGPYEQYF
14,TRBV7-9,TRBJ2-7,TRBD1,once,TGTGCCAGCACCGGGACAGGACGAACCTACGAGCAGTACTTC,CASTGTGRTYEQYF
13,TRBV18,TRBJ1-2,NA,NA,TGTGCCAGCTCACCATTGCAAGAGGATGGCTACACCTTC,CASSPLQEDGYTF
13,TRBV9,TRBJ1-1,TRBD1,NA,TGTGCCAGCAGCGGAACAGGGGAAACTGAAGCTTTCTTT,CASSGTGETEAFF
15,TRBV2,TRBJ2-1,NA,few,TGTGCCAGCTTAGGGGGGGACGTTACCTACAATGAGCAGTTCTTC,CASLGGDVTYNEQFF
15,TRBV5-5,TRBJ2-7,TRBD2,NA,TGTGCCAGCAGCCTGGGGGCTAGCGGGGGTCGCGAGCAGTACTTC,CASSLGASGGREQYF